This T cell receptor beta chain was recovered during a study of Graves' ophthalmopathy and Graves' hyperthyroidism. As for the study in general: The study drew peripheral blood at initial diagnosis, before any treatment. Whole-study findings and limits: Stable hyperthyroidism and ophthalmopathy were told apart by a 13-signature model, which achieved about 88% sensitivity and nearly 84% specificity.

Trimming stripped 1 base from V and 6 bases from J, with 19 bases between. This CDR3 has 16 residues. Per germline, CDR1 SGHTA and CDR2 FQGNSA. Using RNA transcripts, the TCR beta CDR3 regions were amplified. First-round RT-PCR relied on HTBI primers, and a second-round multiplex PCR came next. MiXCR, applied by TCRdb to the multiplex PCR reads, yields one record per CDR3 protein. The sample lists about 740,000 distinct CDR3 sequences, roughly two fifths occurring once. Where ophthalmopathy was present, donors had moderate-to-severe activity, CAS ≥3, NOSPECS ≥4 and duration under 3 months. Comment on this clonotype: Its target is not known.

Sequenced input: peripheral blood. This TCR was sampled from an adult man with Graves' ophthalmopathy. This chain connects TRBV7-2 to TRBJ2-7; a weak D match, TRBD1 (6 bases). The DNA of the CDR3 is TGTGCCAGCAGCTTAGGGGTCGGGCAGGGGTTCGGCGAGCAGTACTTC. The encoded protein is CASSLGVGQGFGEQYF.